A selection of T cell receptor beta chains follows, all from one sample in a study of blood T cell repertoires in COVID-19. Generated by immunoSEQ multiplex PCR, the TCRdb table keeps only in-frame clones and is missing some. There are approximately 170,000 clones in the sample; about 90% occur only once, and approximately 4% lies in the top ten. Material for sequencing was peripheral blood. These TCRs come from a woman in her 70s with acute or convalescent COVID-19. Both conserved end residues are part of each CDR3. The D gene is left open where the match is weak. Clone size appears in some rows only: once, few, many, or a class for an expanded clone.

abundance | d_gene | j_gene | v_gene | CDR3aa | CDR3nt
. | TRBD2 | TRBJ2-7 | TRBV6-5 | CASSTRTRLGHEQYF | TGTGCCAGCAGTACTCGGACTAGACTCGGTCACGAGCAGTACTTC
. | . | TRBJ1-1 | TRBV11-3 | CASSLVGDTEAFF | TGTGCCAGCAGCTTAGTAGGAGACACTGAAGCTTTCTTT
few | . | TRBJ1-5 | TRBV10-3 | CAISESANEPQHF | TGTGCCATCAGTGAGTCAGCGAATGAGCCCCAGCATTTT
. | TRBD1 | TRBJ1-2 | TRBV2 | CASSLSIGTGGAFGYTF | TGTGCCAGCAGCCTCTCGATCGGGACAGGGGGCGCTTTTGGCTACACCTTC
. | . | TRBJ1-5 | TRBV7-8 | CASSPQDIHSNQPQHF | TGTGCCAGCAGCCCGCAGGACATCCATAGCAATCAGCCCCAGCATTTT
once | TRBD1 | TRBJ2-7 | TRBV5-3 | CARRTDRGREQYF | TGTGCCAGAAGGACCGACAGGGGGCGCGAGCAGTACTTC
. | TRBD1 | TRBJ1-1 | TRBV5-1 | CASSLGLRGANTEAFF | TGCGCCAGCAGCTTGGGACTCAGGGGGGCGAACACTGAAGCTTTCTTT
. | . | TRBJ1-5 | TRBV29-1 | CSVMDRWGQPQHF | TGCAGCGTGATGGACAGATGGGGTCAGCCCCAGCATTTT
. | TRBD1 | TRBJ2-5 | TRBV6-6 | CASSRTGEETQYF | TGTGCCAGCAGCAGGACAGGGGAAGAGACCCAGTACTTC
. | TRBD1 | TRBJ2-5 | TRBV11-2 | CASSFSTGVVETQYF | TGTGCCAGCAGCTTTTCCACAGGGGTAGTGGAGACCCAGTACTTC
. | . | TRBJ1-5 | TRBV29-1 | CSVSDGVIGNQPQHF | TGCAGCGTATCGGACGGGGTAATAGGCAATCAGCCCCAGCATTTT
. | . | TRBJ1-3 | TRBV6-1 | CASSEIDSSGNTIYF | TGTGCCAGCAGTGAAATCGATAGCTCTGGAAACACCATATATTTT
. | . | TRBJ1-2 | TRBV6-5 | CASRQQALTNYGYTF | TGTGCCAGCAGACAACAGGCCCTAACTAACTATGGCTACACCTTC
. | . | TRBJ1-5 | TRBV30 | CAWSVSWRAGRNQPQHF | TGTGCCTGGAGTGTAAGTTGGCGTGCAGGGCGTAATCAGCCCCAGCATTTT
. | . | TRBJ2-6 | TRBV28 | CASSPGHRISGANVLTF | TGTGCCAGCAGCCCGGGACACCGAATCTCTGGGGCCAACGTCCTGACTTTC